This T cell receptor (beta chain) was recovered during a study of blood T cell repertoires in COVID-19. Across the study: The origin of the acute and convalescent COVID-19 samples was the United States, Italy and Spain.

Authors' analysis steps: Estimates of nucleated cell counts were drawn from the amplification of reference gene primers. TCRdb's table, derived via immunoSEQ multiplex PCR, lists solely in-frame clones and lacks some. The V and J calls and clone size are taken from that table; D and trimming were inferred from the DNA. The sample comprises 45,000 to 60,000 clones, just under 80% of which are singletons, and 15% rests with the top ten. CDR3 length equals 15 residues. Per germline, CDR1 SNHLY and CDR2 FYNNEI. Trimming took 6 bases from V and 2 from J; bases not matched to a gene: 7. The chain is built from TRBV2 and TRBJ2-7; 10 positions match TRBD1. The TCR originated in a human donor with active or convalescent COVID-19. The donor label of this sample is uncertain. Sequencing input: peripheral blood. CDR3 in amino acids: CASSVGQGPTYEQYF. The DNA for the CDR3 is TGTGCCAGCAGCGTGGGACAGGGGCCTACCTACGAGCAGTACTTC.